This T cell receptor (beta chain) was sequenced for a study of T cells in Graves' hyperthyroidism and ophthalmopathy (dated by TCRdb to the late 2010s). Broadly, across the study: Peripheral blood samples were taken at the time of initial diagnosis, prior to any treatment. To identify TCR V-J signatures that set the groups apart, the researchers used a discovery cohort of about a hundred patients, made up of fewer than 50 with Graves' ophthalmopathy and some 55 with stable Graves' hyperthyroidism. An independent validation cohort of under 20 hyperthyroidism patients and 15 or so patients who later progressed to ophthalmopathy tested prospective prediction of ophthalmopathy. The roughly 94 discovery patients were randomly divided into training and test sets at a 7:3 ratio. The study also compared thyroid tissue and blood T-cell repertoires from roughly 6 Graves' hyperthyroidism patients. After sampling, hyperthyroidism patients received methimazole starting at 30 mg daily, and ophthalmopathy patients received high-dose intravenous methylprednisolone. According to the paper, TCR Vbeta CDR3 sequencing was carried out on over 130 peripheral blood samples, which came from fewer than 50 ophthalmopathy, fewer than 80 hyperthyroidism and approximately 17 progressor patients. The research as a whole found: In validation, the model predicted progression to ophthalmopathy with approximately 69% sensitivity and about 72% specificity, a median of 6.5 months before onset. Most expanded thyroid clonotypes (frequency above 0.001) were also detected in blood, suggesting blood repertoires may reflect thyroid immune responses. In cross-validation, a model built on a 13 V-J signature told ophthalmopathy apart from stable hyperthyroidism with less than 90% sensitivity and about 81% specificity, and in testing the same model reached 80%/75%. Sample size was not statistically predetermined, and investigators were not blinded to group allocation.

Moderately to severely active disease, a Clinical Activity Score of at least 3, a NOSPECS grade of at least 4, and a duration under 3 months were present in ophthalmopathy patients. Exclusion was applied to patients with uncontrolled infections, other autoimmune diseases, pregnancy or lactation. Diagnoses were established on the basis of clinical symptoms, serum thyroxine and TRAb, thyroid ultrasound, and orbital computed tomography. Ficoll-Paque density gradient centrifugation was used to isolate PBMCs from about 10 ml of fresh peripheral blood. Total RNA was extracted with Trizol reagent, and quality was checked on an Agilent 2100 Bioanalyzer. Compared with germline, V lacks 8 bases and J lacks 2 bases; bases without a gene match: 8. The CDR3 measures 15 amino acids from cysteine to phenylalanine. Of all the DNA, just the CDR3 is kept, 45 bases in frame from base 1. CDR1 WSHSY and CDR2 SAAADI were looked up in the germline V gene.

As regards this clonotype: This receptor's antigen is unknown. Qualities for individual bases were not recorded, and no much larger clone is one base off.

TCR beta CDR3 regions were amplified from RNA transcripts. A first-round RT-PCR of the TCR CDR3 used the HTBI primer set with the Qiagen OneStep RT-PCR kit. The libraries were constructed in a second round of multiplex PCR and then size-selected and purified. Sequencing of the libraries was done on an Illumina HiSeq2000 using paired-end 100 bp reads. The paper's processing steps were these. Raw data were processed with SOAPnuke, discarding reads with adapters, uncalled bases, mean Phred below 15, or no exact constant-primer or identifier match. COPE v1.2.5 was used to merge high-quality paired reads, and clonotypes were defined as unique nucleotide sequences. MiTCR v1.1 was used to align the clonotypes against IMGT TRBV, TRBD and TRBJ reference segments. Analysis was restricted to V-J combinations with a frequency above 0.0001, which covered 99% to 99.2% of repertoires. A TCS score was defined as the ratio of F50 (clonal expansion) to E x V (chaos), with BLOSUM62-based TCRdist applied between CDR3 peptides within each V-J. Welch's t-statistics and random forest reduced roughly 540 V-J features to 13, which were used in a naive Bayes classifier (R e1071). In-frame beta chains were kept once TCRdb had trimmed the public reads at Q25 with fastp and called clones with MiXCR. Rows are unified per CDR3 protein, each entry keeping the most common DNA and genes. TCRdb's processing, not the authors', yielded these V and J calls. Counted in this sample were about 640,000 distinct CDR3 sequences; roughly 20% of them appeared once. The ten biggest clones cover around a third of the sample.

The chain was built from TRBV10-2 and TRBJ2-7; 11 bases in the middle match TRBD2. This TCR was recovered from a man aged 25-40 years with Graves' ophthalmopathy. Source material: blood. The CDR3 loop reads CASAVGLAVTYEQYF. The DNA reads TGCGCCAGCGCCGTGGGACTAGCGGTAACCTACGAGCAGTACTTC.